Following are 18 T cell receptor beta chains from one sample sequenced in a study of vaccination and CD4 T cells after COVID-19. Cultured CD4+ T cells had their DNA profiled by the Oncomine TCR Beta short-read assay. TCRdb re-called the PCR reads with MiXCR, one entry per CDR3 protein. The repertoire consists of about 12,000 distinct CDR3 sequences, with 60% occurring once and the leading ten covering roughly 23%. The treatment here: roughly 11-day PBMC culture with coronavirus spike peptide pools or control peptides (ViraFEST assay). These receptors are not linked to any known antigen. Source material: CD4+ T cells from blood, cultured in vitro. The receptors were sampled from a human donor who had recovered from COVID-19.

The chain joins TRBV6-2 or TRBV6-3 to TRBJ2-1; weak D call: TRBD1 (6 bases). The ends were cut back, 0 bases at V and 10 bases at J, with 13 bases in the middle. This CDR3 is built from 14 residues. Germline assignment: CDR1 MNHEY and CDR2 SVGEGT. CDR3 region: CASSYSKGGREQFF. The CDR3 DNA sequence: TGTGCCAGCAGTTACTCGAAAGGGGGTCGCGAGCAGTTCTTC.

In regard to this clonotype: Relative to the germline gene, one junction end is altered; a read error may explain this. V usage is TRBV19 and J usage is TRBJ2-2; 9 bases agree with TRBD1. The CDR3 contains 17 residues. Germline V gene lookup returns CDR1 LNHDA and CDR2 SQIVND (reference sequence). The CDR3 DNA follows: TGTGCCAGTAGTATAGTAAGGGGGACAGGGACCACCGGGGAGCTGGTTTTT. Amino acid sequence: CASSIVRGTGTTGELVF.

The rearrangement joins TRBV6-1 to TRBJ2-7; the match to TRBD2 covers 10 bases. This CDR3 region has 15 residues. Losses at the gene ends were 6 bases for V and 2 bases for J; bases not matched to a gene: 7. Germline V gene data show CDR1 as MNHNS and CDR2 as SASEGT. Written as DNA, the CDR3 is TGTGCCAGCAGAGCTGGAAGCGGGGGGGCCTACGAGCAGTACTTC. Protein: CASRAGSGGAYEQYF.

The chain has TRBV20-1 and TRBJ2-1, with a possible D match to TRBD2 (5 bases). Trimming took off 0 bases at V and 1 base at J, with 7 bases between the two ends. The germline gives CDR1 DFQATT, CDR2 SNEGSKA (reference sequence). CDR3 length: 14 residues. CDR3 protein: CSARDSGSYNEQFF. CDR3 bases: TGCAGTGCTAGAGACTCGGGGTCCTACAATGAGCAGTTCTTC.

This rearrangement joins TRBV29-1 to TRBJ2-3, with TRBD2 identical over 8 bases. V was pared by 8 bases and J by 5 bases, with 9 bases of the junction left unmatched. Germline loops: CDR1 SQVTM, CDR2 ANQGSEA. The length of the CDR3 is 13 residues. The CDR3 loop is CSTNGRAKDTQYF. In DNA form, the CDR3 reads TGCAGCACGAACGGGAGGGCCAAAGATACGCAGTATTTT.

V is TRBV27 and J is TRBJ1-4; 7 bases are a match to TRBD1. The CDR3 consists of 12 residues. CDR1 and CDR2 (germline): MNHEY, SMNVEV (reference sequence). The ends lost 8 bases at V and 10 bases at J; junction bases unmatched: 7. The chain's CDR3 is CASRGTVRKLFF. The CDR3 DNA reads TGTGCCAGCCGAGGGACAGTCCGAAAACTGTTTTTT.

The chain couples TRBV24-1 to TRBJ2-7; 10 positions agree with TRBD1. After removal of 4 bases from V and 6 bases from J, the junction contained 8 bases not matched to a gene. This CDR3 has 15 amino acids. Germline V lookup: CDR1 KGHDR, CDR2 SFDVKD. CDR3 nucleotide sequence: TGTGCCACCAGTGACTCCGGACAGGGGGTCTCCGAGCAGTACTTC. It codes for CATSDSGQGVSEQYF.

The chain has TRBV19 and TRBJ1-1; TRBD1 might be the D (5 bases). The CDR3 totals 13 residues. V lost 8 bases and J 5 bases, leaving 15 bases between the germline ends. The V gene's germline CDR1 is LNHDA and CDR2 SQIVND (reference sequence). The CDR3 DNA reads TGTGCCAGTCGCTCGGGGGGTAGGACTGAAGCTTTCTTT. This encodes CASRSGGRTEAFF. Using reference TRBV19 and TRBJ1-1 for the parts outside the CDR3, the full variable domain is DGGITQSPKYLFRKEGQNVTLSCEQNLNHDAMYWYRQDPGQGLRLIYYSQIVNDFQKGDIAEGYSVSREKKESFPLTVTSAQKNPTAFYLCASRSGGRTEAFFGQGTRLTVV.

The CDR3 sequence: CASSELAGEKLFF. CDR3 DNA sequence: TGTGCCAGCAGTGAACTGGCAGGGGAAAAACTGTTTTTT. V and J are TRBV2 and TRBJ1-4, with D possibly matching TRBD1 (5 bases). The germline gives CDR1 SNHLY, CDR2 FYNNEI. The CDR3 extends over 13 amino acids. V was trimmed by 2 bases and J by 8 bases, leaving 9 bases between them.

The chain employs TRBV7-3 and TRBJ2-2; D unclear. Germline CDR1 reads SGHTA; CDR2 reads FQGTGA. CDR3 length equals 14 residues. V gave up 0 bases and J gave up 3 bases, with 5 bases separating them. In nucleotides, the CDR3 is TGTGCCAGCAGCTTAACTAGCCACACCGGGGAGCTGTTTTTT. This gives the protein CASSLTSHTGELFF.

The chain joins TRBV5-4 to TRBJ2-3; D not resolved. The V gene lost 3 bases and the J gene lost 4 bases, with 12 bases spanning the gap. Germline V gene sequence: CDR1 SGHNT, CDR2 YYREEE (reference sequence). The CDR3 extends over 14 amino acids. The CDR3 sequence is CASSSNIGADTQYF. The CDR3 DNA reads as TGTGCCAGCAGCTCCAATATCGGCGCAGATACGCAGTATTTT.

CDR3 residues: CASSFRDNYGYTF. DNA of the CDR3: TGTGCCAGCAGTTTCAGGGATAACTATGGCTACACCTTC. The chain carries TRBV27 and TRBJ1-2; maybe TRBD1 (5 bases). Germline V gene data show CDR1 as MNHEY and CDR2 as SMNVEV (reference sequence). Trimming removed 3 bases at V and 1 base at J, with 6 bases between. The CDR3 totals 13 residues.

The chain is built from TRBV20-1 and TRBJ2-1; perhaps TRBD1 as D (5 bases). Germline V CDR1 and CDR2: DFQATT, SNEGSKA (reference sequence). Between the trimmed V and J ends, which lost 1 base and 4 bases, there was a span of 17 bases. The CDR3 extends over 16 amino acids. CDR3 sequence reads: CSARVRQSRSYNEQFF. The CDR3 nucleotides read TGCAGTGCTAGAGTTAGACAGAGCAGGAGTTACAATGAGCAGTTCTTC.

The rearrangement joins TRBV7-8 to TRBJ1-2; D call uncertain. Trimming shortened V by 5 bases and J by 8 bases, and 15 bases separated the two germline ends. CDR3 size: 13 residues. Germline values: CDR1 SGHVS, CDR2 FQNEAQ. CDR3 bases: TGTGCCAGCAGCCGCCGGGCCCTTTGGGGCTACACCTTC. Translated: CASSRRALWGYTF. Based on the CDR3 plus reference TRBV7-8 and TRBJ1-2, the full variable domain is GAGVSQSPRYKVAKRGQDVALRCDPISGHVSLFWYQQALGQGPEFLTYFQNEAQLDKSGLPSDRFFAERPEGSVSTLKIQRTQQEDSAVYLCASSRRALWGYTFGSGTRLTVV.

The rearrangement links TRBV19 to TRBJ2-1; a weak D match, TRBD2 (5 bases). The germline V gene encodes CDR1 LNHDA and CDR2 SQIVND (reference sequence). Between the trimmed V and J ends, which lost 4 bases and 10 bases, there was a span of 11 bases. The CDR3 runs 12 residues. CDR3 sequence reads: CASSTSPREQFF. The CDR3 bases are TGTGCCAGTAGTACTAGCCCCCGCGAGCAGTTCTTC.

V and J are TRBV7-9 and TRBJ2-3; D uncertain. V shed 4 bases and J shed 6 bases, with 8 bases lying between them. Germline CDR1 SEHNR, CDR2 FQNEAQ (reference sequence). The CDR3 is made up of 12 amino acids. The chain's CDR3 is CASSSIPDTQYF. CDR3 in DNA: TGTGCCAGCAGCTCCATCCCCGATACGCAGTATTTT.

J is TRBJ1-4 and V is TRBV6-2 or TRBV6-3, with 7 bases lining up with TRBD1. The CDR3 has 16 residues. Germline CDR1 is MNHEY and CDR2 is SVGEGT. Losses at the gene ends were 0 bases for V and 7 bases for J; bases not matched to a gene: 8. The CDR3 sequence: CASSYSFTGQSEKLFF. The DNA of the CDR3 is TGTGCCAGCAGTTACTCGTTTACGGGACAGAGTGAAAAACTGTTTTTT.

The rearrangement uses TRBV20-1 and TRBJ2-7; TRBD1 is a possible D gene (7 bases). Trimming pared 6 bases from V and 4 bases from J, leaving 16 bases between. The length of the CDR3 is 13 residues. Germline CDR1 reads DFQATT; CDR2 reads SNEGSKA (reference sequence). The CDR3 DNA sequence: TGCAGTGCGTCCGGGGGACAGTTATACGAGCAGTACTTC. As protein: CSASGGQLYEQYF.